The 25 T cell receptor beta chains presented below share a single source sample, sequenced in a study of neurological immune-mediated disorders. Each CDR3 protein is one row after TCRdb ran MiXCR on the 5' RACE reads. This table has roughly 29,000 distinct CDR3 sequences, roughly 25% appearing once. Sequencing used CD4+ T cells from blood. These receptors originate from a man aged 45 to 65 with HTLV-1-associated myelopathy (HAM/TSP).

This clonotype has at least ten counts. The chain combines TRBV20-1 with TRBJ2-2; TRBD1 matches at 11 bases. The ends lost 5 bases at V and 3 bases at J; junction bases unmatched: 8. This CDR3 has 16 amino acids. Per germline, CDR1 DFQATT and CDR2 SNEGSKA (reference sequence). As DNA, the CDR3 is TGCAGTGCTGGAACGTGGGACAGGGGGTACACCGGGGAGCTGTTTTTT. Encoded protein: CSAGTWDRGYTGELFF.

The V gene is TRBV20-1, the J gene TRBJ2-7; 7 bases line up with TRBD1. The length of the CDR3 is 12 residues. Trimming cost V 5 bases and J 12 bases; bases outside gene matches: 13. Germline V CDR1 and CDR2: DFQATT, SNEGSKA (reference sequence). CDR3 in DNA: TGCAGTGCTCCCAGGCAGGGGGTACAGCTGTACTTC. Its translation is CSAPRQGVQLYF.

This clonotype has more than one count but fewer than ten. The J gene is TRBJ1-4, the V gene TRBV20-1; TRBD1 is a possible D gene (5 bases). The CDR3 extends over 15 amino acids. The V end lost 3 bases, the J end lost 6 bases, and 17 bases lay between the germline ends. CDR1 is DFQATT and CDR2 is SNEGSKA in the germline V gene (reference sequence). CDR3 protein: CSASALGVQDEKLFF. CDR3 nucleotides: TGCAGTGCTAGTGCCTTAGGGGTTCAGGATGAAAAACTGTTTTTT.

The chain carries TRBV24-1 and TRBJ1-1, with D possibly being TRBD1 (5 bases). The CDR3 spans 15 residues. The germline CDR1 and CDR2 sequences are KGHDR and SFDVKD. V shed 7 bases and J shed 1 base, with 15 bases lying between them. CDR3 loop: CATSWIRGPNTEAFF. The CDR3 DNA is TGTGCCACCAGCTGGATTAGGGGACCGAACACTGAAGCTTTCTTT.

This clonotype appeared many times. This chain links TRBV12-5 with TRBJ2-1, with a possible D match to TRBD2 (6 bases). The CDR3 runs 16 residues. V gave up 6 bases and J gave up 6 bases, with 21 bases separating them. Germline V gene sequence: CDR1 LGHNT, CDR2 FRNRAP. The CDR3 reads CASGLSVLKEGNEQFF. In DNA form, the CDR3 reads TGTGCTAGTGGCCTTTCGGTGTTGAAGGAGGGCAATGAGCAGTTCTTC. Supplemented by reference TRBV12-5 and TRBJ2-1, the full variable domain reads DARVTQTPRHKVTEMGQEVTMRCQPILGHNTVFWYRQTMMQGLELLAYFRNRAPLDDSGMPKDRFSAEMPDATLATLKIQPSEPRDSAVYFCASGLSVLKEGNEQFFGPGTRLTVL.

The sample holds many counts of this clonotype. Here the CDR3 reads CASSLGAGSNEKLFF. CDR3 DNA: TGTGCCAGCAGCTTAGGAGCGGGTTCTAATGAAAAACTGTTTTTT. The J gene is TRBJ1-4, the V gene TRBV7-2; D unresolved. CDR1 and CDR2 (germline): SGHTA, FQGNSA. V lost 1 base and J 3 bases, leaving 9 bases between the germline ends. This CDR3 has 15 amino acids.

The V gene is TRBV7-9, the J gene TRBJ1-4; D remains unclear. The CDR3 is made up of 15 amino acids. CDR1 SEHNR and CDR2 FQNEAQ come from the germline V gene (reference sequence). V was trimmed by 5 bases and J by 0 bases, leaving 10 bases between them. The CDR3 protein is CASSTPGATNEKLFF. CDR3 coding DNA: TGTGCCAGCAGCACCCCAGGAGCAACTAATGAAAAACTGTTTTTT.

The chain employs TRBV20-1 and TRBJ2-3, with 11 bases aligning to TRBD2. Trimming removed 0 bases from V and 4 bases from J; junction bases left unmatched: 0. The CDR3 sequence is 14 residues long. The germline V gene has CDR1 DFQATT and CDR2 SNEGSKA (reference sequence). This CDR3 is CSARDSGGADTQYF. In nucleotides, the CDR3 is TGCAGTGCTAGAGATAGCGGGGGGGCAGATACGCAGTATTTT.

This clonotype was counted many times. This sequence joins TRBV14 and TRBJ1-3; D ambiguous. The CDR3 length is 13 residues. From germline, CDR1 is SGHDN and CDR2 FVKESK. Trimming took off 0 bases at V and 3 bases at J, with 3 bases between the two ends. CDR3 protein: CASSQEYGNTIYF. CDR3 DNA sequence: TGTGCCAGCAGCCAAGAATATGGAAACACCATATATTTT.

This clonotype was found many times. The gene calls are TRBV6-5 and TRBJ1-2; D not resolved. This CDR3 is built from 17 residues. V was cut by 0 bases and J by 1 base, with 15 bases left in between. Germline CDR1 and CDR2: MNHEY and SVGAGI. Here the CDR3 reads CASSYSPSRPVNYGYTF. The CDR3 nucleotides read TGTGCCAGCAGTTACTCGCCATCTAGGCCCGTTAACTATGGCTACACCTTC.

The sample holds many counts of this clonotype. The chain couples TRBV5-6 to TRBJ2-7; D perhaps matches TRBD1 (5 bases). Deletions cut 5 bases from V and 6 bases from J, with 12 bases between. Looked up from germline, CDR1 is SGHDT and CDR2 is YYEEEE. This CDR3 comprises 12 residues. CDR3 amino acids: CASRAGYGEQYF. The DNA for the CDR3 is TGTGCCAGCAGAGCAGGGTACGGCGAGCAGTACTTC. The full variable domain, in which reference TRBV5-6 and TRBJ2-7 provide the parts outside the CDR3, is DAGVTQSPTHLIKTRGQQVTLRCSPKSGHDTVSWYQQALGQGPQFIFQYYEEEERQRGNFPDRFSGHQFPNYSSELNVNALLLGDSALYLCASRAGYGEQYFGPGTRLTVT.

Comments on this clonotype: The junction and the germline gene differ at one end; a read error may be behind it. The chain carries TRBV6-5 and TRBJ2-1; maybe TRBD2 (6 bases). CDR1 is MNHEY, CDR2 SVGAGI, per germline. The CDR3 extends over 14 amino acids. The CDR3 DNA reads TGTGACAGCAGTTACGAAGTAGCGGCCAATGCGCAGTTCTTC. Translation gives CDSSYEVAANAQFF.

This clonotype was seen many times. The genes are TRBV5-1 and TRBJ1-1; tentative D call: TRBD1 (5 bases). The ends were cut back, 5 bases at V and 10 bases at J, with 21 bases in the middle. There are 14 residues in the CDR3. Per the germline V gene, CDR1 is SGHRS and CDR2 is YFSETQ. CDR3 nucleotides: TGCGCCAGCAGACCTGGGGCCACCTTTTTGGGAGCTTTCTTT. Translated: CASRPGATFLGAFF.

This clonotype was seen at least ten times. The V gene is TRBV6-5, the J gene TRBJ1-6; D ambiguous. Trimming removed 6 bases at V and 9 bases at J, with 18 bases between. The germline V gene encodes CDR1 MNHEY and CDR2 SVGAGI. The CDR3 extends over 15 amino acids. CDR3 bases: TGTGCCAGCAGGGAAGATGGTACCTCAGGTTCACCCCTCCACTTT. Its translation: CASREDGTSGSPLHF.

This clonotype was seen repeatedly, ten times or more. The V and J genes are TRBV7-8 and TRBJ2-3; D is uncertain. The CDR3 is 16 amino acids. CDR1 is SGHVS, CDR2 FQNEAQ, per germline. Trimming took 0 bases from V and 4 from J, leaving 14 bases between them. CDR3 protein: CASSLAWASLADTQYF. Here the CDR3 DNA reads TGTGCCAGCAGCTTAGCTTGGGCTAGTTTGGCAGATACGCAGTATTTT.

This clonotype has a count of ten or more. The CDR3 sequence: CSARSPGSNRYNEQFF. CDR3 nucleotide sequence: TGCAGTGCTAGATCCCCGGGATCAAATCGCTACAATGAGCAGTTCTTC. This chain links TRBV20-1 with TRBJ2-1; D is possibly TRBD2 (5 bases). Per germline, CDR1 DFQATT and CDR2 SNEGSKA (reference sequence). The length of the CDR3 is 16 residues. V gave up 2 bases and J gave up 3 bases, with 17 bases separating them.

This clonotype has a count of ten or more. This CDR3 is CASSRITSGGASETQYF. Here the CDR3 DNA reads TGTGCCAGCAGCCGTATTACTAGCGGGGGGGCGTCAGAGACCCAGTACTTC. The gene calls are TRBV4-2 and TRBJ2-5; 13 bases match TRBD2. The CDR3 is made up of 17 amino acids. Germline CDR1 LGHNA, CDR2 YNFKEQ. Trimming at V came to 4 bases and at J to 4 bases, leaving 9 bases not matched to a gene.

V usage is TRBV5-1 and J usage is TRBJ2-2, with no clear D. CDR1 and CDR2 (germline): SGHRS, YFSETQ. This CDR3 region has 12 residues. Trimming removed 0 bases from V and 6 bases from J, with 3 bases in between. The CDR3 DNA is TGCGCCAGCAGCTTGGACCCCGGGGAGCTGTTTTTT. The encoded protein is CASSLDPGELFF.

This clonotype was detected ten times or more. A read error is likely, as this CDR3 ends without the conserved phenylalanine or tryptophan. No DNA is shown, since the ends of the CDR3 on it are uncertain; the CDR3 is the one TCRdb lists. The genes are TRBV20-1 and TRBJ2-1; TRBD2 is the table's D call, not checked against the DNA. Germline values: CDR1 DFQATT, CDR2 SNEGSKA (reference sequence). The CDR3 length equals 11 residues, ends included. The CDR3 sequence is CSATSLPLVQV.

This clonotype was seen at least ten times. This chain joins TRBV20-1 and TRBJ1-5; D may be TRBD1 (6 bases). This CDR3 spans 13 amino acids. The germline V and J ends were trimmed by 3 bases and 6 bases, with 12 bases remaining between them. Germline V lookup: CDR1 DFQATT, CDR2 SNEGSKA (reference sequence). CDR3 protein: CSASRGVGQPQHF. The CDR3 DNA is TGCAGTGCTAGCAGGGGAGTTGGTCAGCCCCAGCATTTT.

The V gene is TRBV5-1, the J gene TRBJ2-1, with TRBD1 matching 9 bases. The CDR3 spans 15 residues. The V segment lost 4 bases and the J segment 3 bases; nucleotides outside the gene matches: 5. Germline assignment: CDR1 SGHRS and CDR2 YFSETQ. CDR3 sequence (DNA): TGCGCCAGCAGCCCGGGGGACAGGGACTACAATGAGCAGTTCTTC. It encodes CASSPGDRDYNEQFF.

This clonotype was observed many times. The rearrangement links TRBV5-1 to TRBJ1-4; D uncertain. V shed 1 base and J shed 8 bases, with 15 bases lying between them. There are 15 residues in the CDR3. The germline V gene encodes CDR1 SGHRS and CDR2 YFSETQ. CDR3 in amino acids: CASSLTGGSEEKLFF. The DNA for the CDR3 is TGCGCCAGCAGCTTGACGGGTGGGTCAGAGGAAAAACTGTTTTTT.

V usage is TRBV5-1 and J usage is TRBJ2-2; TRBD2 might be the D (5 bases). Germline V gene sequence: CDR1 SGHRS, CDR2 YFSETQ. The germline V and J ends were trimmed by 4 bases and 2 bases, with 12 bases remaining between them. This CDR3 comprises 15 residues. CDR3 amino acids: CASSSLGENTGELFF. CDR3 nucleotide sequence: TGCGCCAGCAGCAGCCTCGGGGAAAACACCGGGGAGCTGTTTTTT.

This clonotype came up many times. The genes are TRBV27 and TRBJ2-1; D possibly corresponds to TRBD2 (5 bases). CDR1 and CDR2 (germline): MNHEY, SMNVEV (reference sequence). The V and J ends lost 3 bases and 10 bases respectively, with 13 bases between them. The CDR3 loop spans 13 amino acids. The CDR3 region is CASSFRRPGEQFF. Here the CDR3 DNA reads TGTGCCAGCAGTTTCCGCCGGCCGGGAGAGCAGTTCTTC.

The V gene is TRBV6-2 or TRBV6-3, the J gene TRBJ2-3; a possible D gene is TRBD1 (6 bases). CDR1 is MNHEY, CDR2 SVGEGT, per germline. V was cut by 0 bases and J by 3 bases, with 13 bases left in between. This CDR3 contains 16 residues. The CDR3 DNA reads as TGTGCCAGCAGTTACTCGAGCAGGGGAAGGACAGATACGCAGTATTTT. Translated: CASSYSSRGRTDTQYF.